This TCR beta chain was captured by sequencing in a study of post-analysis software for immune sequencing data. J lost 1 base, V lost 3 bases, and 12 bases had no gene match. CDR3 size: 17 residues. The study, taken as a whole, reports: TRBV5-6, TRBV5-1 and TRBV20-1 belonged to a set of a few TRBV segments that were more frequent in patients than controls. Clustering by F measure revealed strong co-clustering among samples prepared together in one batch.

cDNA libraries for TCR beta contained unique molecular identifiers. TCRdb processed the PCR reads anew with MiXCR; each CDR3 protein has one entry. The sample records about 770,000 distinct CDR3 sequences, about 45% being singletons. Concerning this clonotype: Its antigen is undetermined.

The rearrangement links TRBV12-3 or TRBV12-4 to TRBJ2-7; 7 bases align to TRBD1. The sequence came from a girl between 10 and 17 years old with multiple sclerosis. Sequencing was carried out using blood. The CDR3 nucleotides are TGTGCCAGCAGTTTTTTTCGTGACAGGGTTACGTCCTACGAGCAGTACTTC. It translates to CASSFFRDRVTSYEQYF.